This note documents a single TCR beta chain sequence. Its cognate antigen is unknown. Controls came from buffy coats of healthy blood donors. These data are taken from a study of STAT5B mutations in CD4+ large granular lymphocyte leukemia. Notes on the study in general: Main leukemic clonotypes were patient-specific, but 20% to 25% appeared at low frequency elsewhere. Compared with healthy controls (2/35), patient top clones favored TRBV06 (8/27).

Sequenced by immunoSEQ multiplex PCR; TCRdb stores in-frame clones only, minus some. This sample yields tens of thousands of clones, of which roughly 80% are seen a single time; under 4.5% belongs to the top ten. Germline loops: CDR1 SGHRS, CDR2 YFSETQ. This CDR3 has 17 amino acids. Trimming cost V 4 bases and J 1 base, with 18 bases left between them. This sequence was found in a human donor in good health. The specimen sequenced was CD4+ T cells from blood buffy coats. This sequence joins TRBV5-1 and TRBJ2-1; tentative D call: TRBD2 (6 bases). The CDR3 DNA reads TGCGCCAGCAGCCCGGACGCCACTAGCTCGTCCTACAATGAGCAGTTCTTC. It yields the protein CASSPDATSSSYNEQFF.